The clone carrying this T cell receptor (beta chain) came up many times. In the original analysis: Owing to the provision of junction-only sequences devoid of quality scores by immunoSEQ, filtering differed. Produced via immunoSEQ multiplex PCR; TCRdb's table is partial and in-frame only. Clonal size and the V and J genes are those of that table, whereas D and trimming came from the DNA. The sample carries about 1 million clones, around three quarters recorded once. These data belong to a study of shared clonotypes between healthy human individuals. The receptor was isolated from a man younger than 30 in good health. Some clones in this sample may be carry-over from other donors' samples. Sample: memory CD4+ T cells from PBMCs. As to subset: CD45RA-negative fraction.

CDR3: CASSENSQETQYF. DNA for the CDR3: TGCGCCAGCAGTGAGAACAGCCAAGAGACCCAGTACTTC. This rearrangement joins TRBV10-2 to TRBJ2-5; D is unclear. Trimming shortened V by 2 bases and J by 1 base, and 5 bases separated the two germline ends. This CDR3 contains 13 residues. Per the germline V gene, CDR1 is WSHSY and CDR2 is SAAADI.